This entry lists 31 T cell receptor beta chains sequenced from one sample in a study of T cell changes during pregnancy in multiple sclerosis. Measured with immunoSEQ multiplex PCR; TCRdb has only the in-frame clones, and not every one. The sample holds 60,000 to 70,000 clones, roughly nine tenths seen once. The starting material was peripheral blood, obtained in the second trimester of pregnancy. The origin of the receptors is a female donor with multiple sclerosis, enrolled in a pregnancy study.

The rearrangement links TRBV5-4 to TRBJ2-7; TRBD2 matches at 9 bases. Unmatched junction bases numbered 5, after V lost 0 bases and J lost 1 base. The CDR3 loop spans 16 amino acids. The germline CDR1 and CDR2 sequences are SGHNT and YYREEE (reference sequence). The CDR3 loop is CASSLASGIGSYEQYF. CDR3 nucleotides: TGTGCCAGCAGCTTGGCTAGCGGGATTGGGTCCTACGAGCAGTACTTC. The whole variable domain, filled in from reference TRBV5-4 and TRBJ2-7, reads ETGVTQSPTHLIKTRGQQVTLRCSSQSGHNTVSWYQQALGQGPQFIFQYYREEENGRGNFPPRFSGLQFPNYSSELNVNALELDDSALYLCASSLASGIGSYEQYFGPGTRLTVT.

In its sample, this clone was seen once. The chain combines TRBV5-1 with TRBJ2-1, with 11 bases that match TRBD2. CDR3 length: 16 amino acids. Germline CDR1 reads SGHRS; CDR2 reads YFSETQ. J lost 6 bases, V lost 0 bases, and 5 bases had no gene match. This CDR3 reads CASSLALAGGFNEQFF. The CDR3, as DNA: TGCGCCAGCAGCTTGGCCCTAGCGGGGGGCTTCAATGAGCAGTTCTTC.

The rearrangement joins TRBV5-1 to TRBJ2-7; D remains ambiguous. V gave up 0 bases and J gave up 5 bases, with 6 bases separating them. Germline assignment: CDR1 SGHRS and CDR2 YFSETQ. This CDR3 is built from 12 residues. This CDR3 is CASSLEANEQYF. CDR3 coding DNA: TGCGCCAGCAGCTTGGAAGCGAACGAGCAGTACTTC.

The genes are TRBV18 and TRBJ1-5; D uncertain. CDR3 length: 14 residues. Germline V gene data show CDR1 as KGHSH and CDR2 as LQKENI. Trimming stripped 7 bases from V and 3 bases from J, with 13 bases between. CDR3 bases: TGTGCCAGCTGCCGGGGAGGCGTCAATCAGCCCCAGCATTTT. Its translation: CASCRGGVNQPQHF.

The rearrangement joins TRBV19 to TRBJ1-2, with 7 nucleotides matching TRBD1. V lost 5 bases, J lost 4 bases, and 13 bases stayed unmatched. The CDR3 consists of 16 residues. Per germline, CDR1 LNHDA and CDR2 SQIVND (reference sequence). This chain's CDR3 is CASSEHKGQRLYGYTF. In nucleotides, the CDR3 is TGTGCCAGTAGTGAACACAAGGGACAGAGACTCTATGGCTACACCTTC.

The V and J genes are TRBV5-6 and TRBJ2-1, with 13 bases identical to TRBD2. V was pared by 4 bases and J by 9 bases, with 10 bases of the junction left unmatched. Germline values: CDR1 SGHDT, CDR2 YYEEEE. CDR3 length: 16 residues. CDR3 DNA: TGTGCCAGCAGCCAAGGACTAGCGGGAGTATTTAGTGAGCAGTTCTTC. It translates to CASSQGLAGVFSEQFF.

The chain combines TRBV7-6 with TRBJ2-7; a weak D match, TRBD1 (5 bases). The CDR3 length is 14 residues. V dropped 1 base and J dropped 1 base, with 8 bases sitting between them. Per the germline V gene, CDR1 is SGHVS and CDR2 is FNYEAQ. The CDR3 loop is CASSLDGASYEQYF. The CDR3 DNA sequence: TGTGCCAGCAGCTTAGATGGGGCGTCCTACGAGCAGTACTTC.

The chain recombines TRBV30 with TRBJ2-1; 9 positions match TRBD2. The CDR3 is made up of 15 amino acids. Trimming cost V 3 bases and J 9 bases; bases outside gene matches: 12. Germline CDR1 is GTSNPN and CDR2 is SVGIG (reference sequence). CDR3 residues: CAWRASGAALGEQFF. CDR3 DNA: TGTGCCTGGAGGGCTAGCGGGGCCGCTTTGGGTGAGCAGTTCTTC.

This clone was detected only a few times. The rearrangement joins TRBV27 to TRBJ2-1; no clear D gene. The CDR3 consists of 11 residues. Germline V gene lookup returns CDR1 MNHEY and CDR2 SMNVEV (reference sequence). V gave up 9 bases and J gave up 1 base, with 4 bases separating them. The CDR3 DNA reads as TGTGCCAGTCATTCCTACAATGAGCAGTTCTTC. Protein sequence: CASHSYNEQFF.

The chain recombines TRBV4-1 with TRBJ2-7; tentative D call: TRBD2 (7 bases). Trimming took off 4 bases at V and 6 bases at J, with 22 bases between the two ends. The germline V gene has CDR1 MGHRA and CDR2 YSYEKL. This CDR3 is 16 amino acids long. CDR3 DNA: TGCGCCAGCAGCCGGGGAGGGGGAGTAAACGACGCCGAGCAGTACTTC. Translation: CASSRGGGVNDAEQYF.

The CDR3 spells CASSFGTGVETQYF. The CDR3 DNA reads as TGTGCCAGTAGTTTCGGGACAGGGGTCGAGACCCAGTACTTC. The chain employs TRBV19 and TRBJ2-5, with 10 bases aligning to TRBD1. The CDR3 extends over 14 amino acids. Unmatched junction bases numbered 5, after V lost 5 bases and J lost 5 bases. CDR1 and CDR2 from the germline V gene are LNHDA and SQIVND (reference sequence). Supplemented by reference TRBV19 and TRBJ2-5, the full variable domain reads DGGITQSPKYLFRKEGQNVTLSCEQNLNHDAMYWYRQDPGQGLRLIYYSQIVNDFQKGDIAEGYSVSREKKESFPLTVTSAQKNPTAFYLCASSFGTGVETQYFGPGTRLLVL.

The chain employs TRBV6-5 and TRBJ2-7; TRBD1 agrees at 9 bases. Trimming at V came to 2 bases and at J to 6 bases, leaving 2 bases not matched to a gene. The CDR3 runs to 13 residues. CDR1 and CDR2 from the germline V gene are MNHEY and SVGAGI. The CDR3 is CASSYLDRGEQYF. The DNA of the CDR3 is TGTGCCAGCAGTTACCTGGACAGGGGCGAGCAGTACTTC.

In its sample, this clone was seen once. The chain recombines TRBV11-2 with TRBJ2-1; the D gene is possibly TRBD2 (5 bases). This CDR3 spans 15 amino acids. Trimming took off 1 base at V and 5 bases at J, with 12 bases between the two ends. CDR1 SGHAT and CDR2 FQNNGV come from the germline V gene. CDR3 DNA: TGTGCCAGCAGCTTAGGGGCTAGCCAGAACAATGAGCAGTTCTTC. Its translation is CASSLGASQNNEQFF.

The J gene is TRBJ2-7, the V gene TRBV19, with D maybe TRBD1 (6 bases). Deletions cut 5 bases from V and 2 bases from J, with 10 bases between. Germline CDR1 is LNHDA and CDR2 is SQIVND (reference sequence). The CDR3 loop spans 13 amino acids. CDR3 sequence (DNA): TGTGCCAGTAGTTTGTCAGGGGCCTACGAGCAGTACTTC. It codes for CASSLSGAYEQYF.

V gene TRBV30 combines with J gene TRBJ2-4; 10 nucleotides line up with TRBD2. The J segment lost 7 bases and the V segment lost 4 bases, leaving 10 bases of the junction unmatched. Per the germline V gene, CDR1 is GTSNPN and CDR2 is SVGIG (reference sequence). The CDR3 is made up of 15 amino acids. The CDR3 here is CAWKPSGRTLNIQYF. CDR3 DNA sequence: TGTGCCTGGAAACCTAGCGGGAGAACACTTAACATTCAGTACTTC.

The CDR3 DNA follows: TGCGCCAGCAGTGCCGGGGGTGACACAGATACGCAGTATTTT. It specifies CASSAGGDTDTQYF. The chain carries TRBV10-1 and TRBJ2-3; tentative D call: TRBD2 (6 bases). The CDR3 has 14 amino acids. V lost 4 bases and J 2 bases, leaving 10 bases between the germline ends. The V gene's germline CDR1 is WNHNN and CDR2 SYGVQD (reference sequence).

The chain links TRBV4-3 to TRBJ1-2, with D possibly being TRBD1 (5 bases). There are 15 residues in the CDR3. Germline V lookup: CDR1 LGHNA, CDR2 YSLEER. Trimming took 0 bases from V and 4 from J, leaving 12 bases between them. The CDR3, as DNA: TGCGCCAGCAGCCAAGACGGGGGGGTTGGCTATGGCTACACCTTC. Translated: CASSQDGGVGYGYTF.

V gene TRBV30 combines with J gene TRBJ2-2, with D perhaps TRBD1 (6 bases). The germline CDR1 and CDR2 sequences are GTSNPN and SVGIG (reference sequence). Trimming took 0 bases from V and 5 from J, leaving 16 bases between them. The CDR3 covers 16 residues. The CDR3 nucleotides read TGTGCCTGGAGTGTACGTGGACAGTCAAGGACCGGGGAGCTGTTTTTT. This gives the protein CAWSVRGQSRTGELFF.

The CDR3 coding sequence is TGTGCCAGCAGCCCCCGGATTAGCGGCATTACAGATACGCAGTATTTT. As protein: CASSPRISGITDTQYF. The chain couples TRBV9 to TRBJ2-3; TRBD2 might be the D (6 bases). CDR1 is SGDLS and CDR2 is YYNGEE in the germline V gene. The CDR3 totals 16 residues. Deletions cut 4 bases from V and 3 bases from J, with 18 bases between.

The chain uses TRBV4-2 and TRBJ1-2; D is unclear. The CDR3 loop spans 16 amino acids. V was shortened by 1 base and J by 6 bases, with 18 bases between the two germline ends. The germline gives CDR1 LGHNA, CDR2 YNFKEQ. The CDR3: CASSQVEVVRVHGYTF. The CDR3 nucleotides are TGTGCCAGCAGCCAAGTAGAGGTTGTGCGGGTCCATGGCTACACCTTC.

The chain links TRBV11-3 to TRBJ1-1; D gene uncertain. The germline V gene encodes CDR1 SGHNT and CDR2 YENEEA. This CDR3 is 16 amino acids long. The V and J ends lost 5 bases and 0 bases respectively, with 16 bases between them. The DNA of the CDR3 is TGTGCCAGCAGCCCTGGGGAGGGCAGCATGAACACTGAAGCTTTCTTT. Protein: CASSPGEGSMNTEAFF. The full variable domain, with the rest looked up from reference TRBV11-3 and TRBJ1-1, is EAGVVQSPRYKIIEKKQPVAFWCNPISGHNTLYWYLQNLGQGPELLIRYENEEAVDDSQLPKDRFSAERLKGVDSTLKIQPAELGDSAVYLCASSPGEGSMNTEAFFGQGTRLTVV.

The CDR3 sequence: CASSFEGTEAFF. DNA of the CDR3: TGTGCCAGCAGCTTCGAGGGCACTGAAGCTTTCTTT. The chain employs TRBV7-9 and TRBJ1-1, with unresolved D. The CDR3 is 12 amino acids. Deletions cut 3 bases from V and 4 bases from J, with 6 bases between. Germline values: CDR1 SEHNR, CDR2 FQNEAQ (reference sequence).

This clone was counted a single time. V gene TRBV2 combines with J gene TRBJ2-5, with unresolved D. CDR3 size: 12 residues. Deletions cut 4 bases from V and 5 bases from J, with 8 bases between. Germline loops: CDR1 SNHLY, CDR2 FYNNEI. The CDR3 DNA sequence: TGTGCCAGCAGTGTCCGAGAGGAGACCCAGTACTTC. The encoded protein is CASSVREETQYF.

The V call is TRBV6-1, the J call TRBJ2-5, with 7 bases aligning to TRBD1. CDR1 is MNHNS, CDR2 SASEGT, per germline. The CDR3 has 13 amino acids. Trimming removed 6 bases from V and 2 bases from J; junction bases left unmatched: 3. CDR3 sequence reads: CASSRDRQETQYF. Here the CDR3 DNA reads TGTGCCAGCAGCCGGGACAGACAAGAGACCCAGTACTTC.

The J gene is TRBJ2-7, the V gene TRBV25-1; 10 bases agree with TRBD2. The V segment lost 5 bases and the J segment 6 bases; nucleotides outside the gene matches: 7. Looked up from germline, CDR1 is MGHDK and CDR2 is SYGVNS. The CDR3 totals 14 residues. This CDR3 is CASSSSGRTGEQYF. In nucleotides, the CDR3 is TGTGCCAGCAGTTCTAGCGGGAGAACTGGCGAGCAGTACTTC.

The CDR3 here is CASISAGQGTYEQYF. CDR3 sequence (DNA): TGTGCCAGCATATCTGCGGGACAGGGGACCTACGAGCAGTACTTC. The rearrangement links TRBV21-1 to TRBJ2-7; the tabulated D call, TRBD1, remains unverified against the DNA. TRBV21-1 is annotated as a pseudogene. This CDR3 has 15 residues.

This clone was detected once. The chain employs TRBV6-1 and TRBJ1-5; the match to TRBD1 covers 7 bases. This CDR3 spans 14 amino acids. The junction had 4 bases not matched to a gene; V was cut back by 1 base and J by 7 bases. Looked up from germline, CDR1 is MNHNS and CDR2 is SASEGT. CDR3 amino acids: CASSEEPGQQPQHF. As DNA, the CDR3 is TGTGCCAGCAGTGAAGAACCGGGACAGCAGCCCCAGCATTTT.

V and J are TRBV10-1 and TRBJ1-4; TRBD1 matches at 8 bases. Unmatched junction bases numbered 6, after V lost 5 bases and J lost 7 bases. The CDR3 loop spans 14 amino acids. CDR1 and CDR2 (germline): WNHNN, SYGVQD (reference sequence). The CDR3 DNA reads TGCGCCAGCAGTTCAGGGGGCGTTGGTGAAAAACTGTTTTTT. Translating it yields CASSSGGVGEKLFF.

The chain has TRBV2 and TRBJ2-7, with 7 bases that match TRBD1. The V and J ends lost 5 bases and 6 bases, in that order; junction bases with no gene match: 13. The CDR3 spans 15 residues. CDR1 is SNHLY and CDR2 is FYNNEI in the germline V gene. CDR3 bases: TGTGCCAGCAGTCAAGGGGTGACAGGGTCGGGCGAGCAGTACTTC. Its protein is CASSQGVTGSGEQYF.

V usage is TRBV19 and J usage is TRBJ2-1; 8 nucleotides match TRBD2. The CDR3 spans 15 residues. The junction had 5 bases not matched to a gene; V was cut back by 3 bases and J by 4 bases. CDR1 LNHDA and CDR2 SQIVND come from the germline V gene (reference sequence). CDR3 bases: TGTGCCAGTAGTATTACAGCGGGGGTATACAATGAGCAGTTCTTC. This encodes CASSITAGVYNEQFF.

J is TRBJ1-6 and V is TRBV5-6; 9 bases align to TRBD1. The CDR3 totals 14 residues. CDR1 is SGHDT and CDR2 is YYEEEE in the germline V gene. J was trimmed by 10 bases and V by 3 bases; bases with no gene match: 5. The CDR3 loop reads CASSWTGVESPLHF. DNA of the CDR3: TGTGCCAGCAGCTGGACAGGGGTTGAATCACCCCTCCACTTT.